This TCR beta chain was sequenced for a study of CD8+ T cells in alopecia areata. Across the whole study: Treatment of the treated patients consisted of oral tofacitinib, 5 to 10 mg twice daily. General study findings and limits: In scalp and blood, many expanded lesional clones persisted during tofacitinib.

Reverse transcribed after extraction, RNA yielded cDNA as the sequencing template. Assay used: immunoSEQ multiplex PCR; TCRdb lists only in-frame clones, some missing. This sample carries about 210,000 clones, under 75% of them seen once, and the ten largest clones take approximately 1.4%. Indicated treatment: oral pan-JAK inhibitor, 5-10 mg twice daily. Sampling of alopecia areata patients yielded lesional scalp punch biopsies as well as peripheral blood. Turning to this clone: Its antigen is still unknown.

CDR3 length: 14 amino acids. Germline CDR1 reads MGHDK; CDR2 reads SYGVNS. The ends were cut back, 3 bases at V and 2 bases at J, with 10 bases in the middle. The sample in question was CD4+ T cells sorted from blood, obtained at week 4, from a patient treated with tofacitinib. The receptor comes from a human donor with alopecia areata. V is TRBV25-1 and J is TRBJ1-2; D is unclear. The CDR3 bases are TGTGCCAGCAGTGAGTTACACTTAAACTATGGCTACACCTTC. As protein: CASSELHLNYGYTF.